The clone carrying this T cell receptor beta chain was recorded at least ten times. Its matching antigen is unknown. TCRdb processed the reads anew with MiXCR; each CDR3 protein has one entry. The data contain 510,000 or so distinct CDR3 sequences, about a quarter of them singletons. Germline V gene lookup returns CDR1 LNHDA and CDR2 SQIVND (reference sequence). Trimming stripped 7 bases from V and 0 bases from J, with 10 bases between. CDR3 size: 13 residues. The sample comes from a study of T cell repertoires in cytomegalovirus infection. Study observations and caveats: Summed public TCR beta family frequency identified CMV carriers bearing the relevant HLA. HLA-C-restricted CMV clonotypes gave the most frequent clonotype in two of eight donors.

This clonotype was sampled from a human donor in good health (CMV status not recorded). Some clones in this sample may be carry-over from other donors' samples. The chain carries TRBV19 and TRBJ2-7; possibly TRBD2 for D (5 bases). Sequenced sample: PBMCs. As DNA, the CDR3 is TGTGCCAGTAAACATGGGAGCTCCTACGAGCAGTACTTC. Translated, it gives CASKHGSSYEQYF.